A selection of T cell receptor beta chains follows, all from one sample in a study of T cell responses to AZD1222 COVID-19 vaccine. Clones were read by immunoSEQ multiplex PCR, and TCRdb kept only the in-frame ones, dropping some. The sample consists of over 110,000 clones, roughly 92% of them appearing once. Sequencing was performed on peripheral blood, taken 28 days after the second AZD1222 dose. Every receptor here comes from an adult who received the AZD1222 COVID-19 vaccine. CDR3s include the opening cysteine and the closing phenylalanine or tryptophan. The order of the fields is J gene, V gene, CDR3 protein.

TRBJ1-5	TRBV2	CASSAQFSNQPQHF
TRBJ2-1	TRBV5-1	CASSLPPSSYNEQFF
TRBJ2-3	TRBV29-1	CSVSRLAGAADTQYF
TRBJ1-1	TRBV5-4	CASTRQGYDTEAFF
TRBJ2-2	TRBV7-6	CASSPRLYTGELFF
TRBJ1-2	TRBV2	CASRPGPFNYGYTF
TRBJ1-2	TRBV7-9	CASSQDRGGGYTF
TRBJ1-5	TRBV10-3	CAISGDILDQPQHF
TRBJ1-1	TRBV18	CASSEGTERNTEAFF
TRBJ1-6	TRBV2	CAIQLRQSDSDSPLHF
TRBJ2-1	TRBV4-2	CASSQDPSGRAVRFF
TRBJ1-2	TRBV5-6	CASSLWTSLENYGYTF
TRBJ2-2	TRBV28	CASSTTGDHTGELFF
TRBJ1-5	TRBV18	CASSPAMGQGLNSNQPQHF
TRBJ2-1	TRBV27	CASSTYNEQFF
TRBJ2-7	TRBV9	CASSVGTSGIYEQYF
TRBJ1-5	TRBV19	CASSTTGQGGQPQHF
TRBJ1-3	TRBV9	CASSVGGSSSGNTIYF
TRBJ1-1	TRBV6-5	CASSYGRGGEAFF
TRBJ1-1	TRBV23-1	CASRTTEAFF
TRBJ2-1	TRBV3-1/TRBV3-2	CASSFDMGTTYNEQFF
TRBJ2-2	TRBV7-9	CASSLGVNTGELFF